The rows below give T cell receptor beta chains drawn from one sample of a study of post-analysis software for immune sequencing data. TCRdb itself ran the PCR reads through MiXCR, one entry per CDR3 protein. The data contain just over 250,000 distinct CDR3 sequences, 36% of them seen just once; the ten biggest clones take up 4% to 6%. The source material was blood. Receptors originate from a girl aged 5 to 17 with multiple sclerosis. The conserved cysteine and the conserved F or W are not part of the CDR3 here. Size is omitted from some rows. Given values are once, few, many or a class for expanded clones.

v_call clone_size cdr3_aa
TRBV11-2 many ASSSQPRQVGNEQF
TRBV5-1 once ASSIALAGADTQY
TRBV7-8 - ASSFGTSGYNEQY
TRBV28 few ASSRTSGRVGETQY
TRBV12-3/TRBV12-4 many ASSSRGRGNYGYT
TRBV2 - ATPSLSVSAGGYT
TRBV12-5 many ARRGTGEKLF
TRBV4-1 few ASKGSYEQY
TRBV7-7 - ASSLTVIFTYEQY
TRBV7-8 many ASSLDPAVSYSNQPQH
TRBV18 few ASSPFRDSSYEQY
TRBV7-6 many ASSRGLAGYTGELF
TRBV7-2 many ASSLARLAGHTDTQY
TRBV20-1 many SARNRDLSYNEQF
TRBV5-1 few ASSLKVGQGATGELF
TRBV28 many ASSLPEQGNTEAF
TRBV29-1 many SSTSASRGDTQY
TRBV29-1 - SVTSGTGEQY
TRBV24-1 many ATSPGTFQETQY
TRBV7-9 many ASSPGSKGATNEKLF
TRBV5-6 - ASSYGTSGGEQY
TRBV13 few ASSLTSGTDTQY
TRBV4-2 many ASSQDGDPRETQY
TRBV5-1 many ASSSQGGITEAF
TRBV20-1 many SAPVGYQETQY
TRBV10-3 - AIAGDREQF
TRBV9 many ASSVASARGTDTQY
TRBV3-1 many ASSARDPRGTSFLRTDTQY
TRBV24-1 many ATGSAASTDTQY
TRBV9 many ASSPRQGLNTEAF
TRBV12-3/TRBV12-4 few ASSFGGGSNIQY